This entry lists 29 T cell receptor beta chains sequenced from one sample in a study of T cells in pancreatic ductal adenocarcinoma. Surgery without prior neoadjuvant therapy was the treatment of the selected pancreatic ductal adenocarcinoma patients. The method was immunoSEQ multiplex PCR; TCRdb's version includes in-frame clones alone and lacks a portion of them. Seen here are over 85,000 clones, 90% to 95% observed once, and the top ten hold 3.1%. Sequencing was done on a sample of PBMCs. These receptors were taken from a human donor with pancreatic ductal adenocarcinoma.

CDR3 DNA: TGTGCCAGCAGCCAACACAGCCAGGCGCCCTTGGAGACCCAGTACTTC. Protein: CASSQHSQAPLETQYF. The chain is built from TRBV7-8 and TRBJ2-5; the D is unclear. This CDR3 comprises 16 residues. The germline CDR1 and CDR2 sequences are SGHVS and FQNEAQ. V was pared by 5 bases and J by 5 bases, with 21 bases between. The full variable domain, its missing parts supplied by reference TRBV7-8 and TRBJ2-5, is GAGVSQSPRYKVAKRGQDVALRCDPISGHVSLFWYQQALGQGPEFLTYFQNEAQLDKSGLPSDRFFAERPEGSVSTLKIQRTQQEDSAVYLCASSQHSQAPLETQYFGPGTRLLVL.

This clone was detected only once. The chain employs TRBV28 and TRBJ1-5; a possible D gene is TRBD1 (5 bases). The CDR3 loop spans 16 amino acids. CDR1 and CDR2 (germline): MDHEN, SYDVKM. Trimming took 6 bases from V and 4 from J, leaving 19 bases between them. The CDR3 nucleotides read TGTGCCAGCAGCCCTGCGACGGGGGGTGGGAATCAGCCCCAGCATTTT. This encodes CASSPATGGGNQPQHF.

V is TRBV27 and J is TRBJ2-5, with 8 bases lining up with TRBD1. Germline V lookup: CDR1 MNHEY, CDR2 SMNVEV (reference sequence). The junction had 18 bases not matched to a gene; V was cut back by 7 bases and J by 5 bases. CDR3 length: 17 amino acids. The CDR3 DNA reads TGTGCCAGCACCCTTAGTGGACAGGGTCCCTTGGGGGAGACCCAGTACTTC. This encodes CASTLSGQGPLGETQYF.

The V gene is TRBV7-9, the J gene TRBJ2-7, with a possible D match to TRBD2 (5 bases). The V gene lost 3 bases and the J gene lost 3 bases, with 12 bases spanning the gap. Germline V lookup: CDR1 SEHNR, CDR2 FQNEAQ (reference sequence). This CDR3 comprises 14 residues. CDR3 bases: TGTGCCAGCAGCTTTACCGAAGAGGGCTACGAGCAGTACTTC. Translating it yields CASSFTEEGYEQYF.

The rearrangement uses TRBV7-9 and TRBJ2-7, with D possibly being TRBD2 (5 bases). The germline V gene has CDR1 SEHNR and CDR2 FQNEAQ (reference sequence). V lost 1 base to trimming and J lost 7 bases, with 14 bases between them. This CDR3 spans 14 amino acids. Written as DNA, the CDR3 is TGTGCCAGCAGCTTAGGAAACGGGGTAGGGGAGCAGTACTTC. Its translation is CASSLGNGVGEQYF.

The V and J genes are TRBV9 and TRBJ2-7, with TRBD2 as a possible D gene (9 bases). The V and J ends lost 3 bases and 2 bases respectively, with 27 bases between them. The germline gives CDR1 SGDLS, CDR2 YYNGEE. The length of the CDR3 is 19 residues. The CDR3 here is CASSAAAGGSSGITYEQYF. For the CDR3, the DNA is TGTGCCAGCAGCGCAGCGGCAGGGGGCTCTAGCGGGATAACCTACGAGCAGTACTTC. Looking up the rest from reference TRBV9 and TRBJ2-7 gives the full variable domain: DSGVTQTPKHLITATGQRVTLRCSPRSGDLSVYWYQQSLDQGLQFLIQYYNGEERAKGNILERFSAQQFPDLHSELNLSSLELGDSALYFCASSAAAGGSSGITYEQYFGPGTRLTVT.

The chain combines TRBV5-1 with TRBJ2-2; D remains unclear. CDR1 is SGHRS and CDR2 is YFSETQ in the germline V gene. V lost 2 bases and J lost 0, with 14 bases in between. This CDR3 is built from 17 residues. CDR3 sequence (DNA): TGCGCCAGCAGCTTTAGCCTTCTCGGCCCGAACACCGGGGAGCTGTTTTTT. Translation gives CASSFSLLGPNTGELFF. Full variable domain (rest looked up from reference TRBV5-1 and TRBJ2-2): KAGVTQTPRYLIKTRGQQVTLSCSPISGHRSVSWYQQTPGQGLQFLFEYFSETQRNKGNFPGRFSGRQFSNSRSEMNVSTLELGDSALYLCASSFSLLGPNTGELFFGEGSRLTVL.

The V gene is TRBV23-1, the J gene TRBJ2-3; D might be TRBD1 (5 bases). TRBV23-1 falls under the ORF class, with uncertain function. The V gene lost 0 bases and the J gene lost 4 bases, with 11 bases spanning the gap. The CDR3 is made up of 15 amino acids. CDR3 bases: TGCGCCAGCAGTCAATCAGATCTAGGGGCAGATACGCAGTATTTT. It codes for CASSQSDLGADTQYF.

CDR3: CASSPAVYEQYF. The CDR3 DNA reads TGTGCCAGCTCCCCCGCGGTCTACGAGCAGTACTTC. The J gene is TRBJ2-7, the V gene TRBV7-9; D unresolved. V was cut by 8 bases and J by 3 bases, with 11 bases left in between. Germline lookup yields CDR1 SEHNR and CDR2 FQNEAQ (reference sequence). The CDR3 extends over 12 amino acids. The full variable domain, completed using reference TRBV7-9 and TRBJ2-7, is DTGVSQNPRHKITKRGQNVTFRCDPISEHNRLYWYRQTLGQGPEFLTYFQNEAQLEKSRLLSDRFSAERPKGSFSTLEIQRTEQGDSAMYLCASSPAVYEQYFGPGTRLTVT.

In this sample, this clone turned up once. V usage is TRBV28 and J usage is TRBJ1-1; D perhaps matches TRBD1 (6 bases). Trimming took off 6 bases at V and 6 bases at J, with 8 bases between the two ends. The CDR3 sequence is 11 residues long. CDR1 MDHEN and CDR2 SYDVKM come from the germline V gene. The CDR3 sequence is CASRRQAEAFF. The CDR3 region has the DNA TGTGCCAGCAGACGACAGGCTGAAGCTTTCTTT.

CDR3 nucleotides: TGTGCCAGCAGTGGAAGCAGGGGGAAGTTGGTACTGTTTTTT. Translation: CASSGSRGKLVLFF. V is TRBV2 and J is TRBJ1-4; 7 positions agree with TRBD1. The CDR3 is made up of 14 amino acids. Germline V lookup: CDR1 SNHLY, CDR2 FYNNEI. Trimming at V came to 4 bases and at J to 13 bases, leaving 12 bases not matched to a gene.

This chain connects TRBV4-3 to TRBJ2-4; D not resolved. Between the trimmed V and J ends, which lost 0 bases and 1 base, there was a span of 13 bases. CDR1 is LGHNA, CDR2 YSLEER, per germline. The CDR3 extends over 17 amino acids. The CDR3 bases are TGCGCCAGCAGCCAAGAATTCACCCTCTATGCCAAAAACATTCAGTACTTC. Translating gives CASSQEFTLYAKNIQYF.

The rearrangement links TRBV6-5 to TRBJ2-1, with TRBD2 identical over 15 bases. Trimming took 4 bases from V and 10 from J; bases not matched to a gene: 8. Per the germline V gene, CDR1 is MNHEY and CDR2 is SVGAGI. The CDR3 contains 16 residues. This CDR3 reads CASSSPRTSGRGEQFF. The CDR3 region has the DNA TGTGCCAGCAGTTCACCTAGGACTAGCGGGAGGGGAGAGCAGTTCTTC.

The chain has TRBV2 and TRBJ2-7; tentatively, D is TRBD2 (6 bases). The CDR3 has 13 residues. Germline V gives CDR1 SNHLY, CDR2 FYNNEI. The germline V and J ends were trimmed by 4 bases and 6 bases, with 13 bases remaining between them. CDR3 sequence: CASSGLVRSEQYF. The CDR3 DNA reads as TGTGCCAGCAGTGGACTAGTGAGAAGCGAGCAGTACTTC.

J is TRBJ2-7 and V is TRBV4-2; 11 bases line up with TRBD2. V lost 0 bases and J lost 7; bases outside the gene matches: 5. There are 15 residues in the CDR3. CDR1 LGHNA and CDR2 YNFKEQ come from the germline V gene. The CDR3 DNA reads TGTGCCAGCAGCCAAGAACTAGCGGGGGCCCGGGAGCAGTACTTC. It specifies CASSQELAGAREQYF.

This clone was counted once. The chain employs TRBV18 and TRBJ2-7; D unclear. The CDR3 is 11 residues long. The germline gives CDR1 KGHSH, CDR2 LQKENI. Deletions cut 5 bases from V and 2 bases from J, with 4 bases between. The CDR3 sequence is CASSATYEQYF. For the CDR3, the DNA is TGTGCCAGCTCAGCTACCTACGAGCAGTACTTC.

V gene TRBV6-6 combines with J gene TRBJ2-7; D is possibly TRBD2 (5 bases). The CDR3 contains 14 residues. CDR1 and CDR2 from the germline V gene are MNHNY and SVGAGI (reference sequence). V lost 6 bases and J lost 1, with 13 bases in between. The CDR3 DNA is TGTGCCAGCAGACGGGGTACATCTTCCTACGAGCAGTACTTC. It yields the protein CASRRGTSSYEQYF.

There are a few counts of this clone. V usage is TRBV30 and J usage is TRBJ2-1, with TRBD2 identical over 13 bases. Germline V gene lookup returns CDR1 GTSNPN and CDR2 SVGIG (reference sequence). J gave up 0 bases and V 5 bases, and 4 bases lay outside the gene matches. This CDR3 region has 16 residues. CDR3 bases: TGTGCCTGGTTACTAGCGGGAGGGCCCTCCTACAATGAGCAGTTCTTC. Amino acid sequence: CAWLLAGGPSYNEQFF.

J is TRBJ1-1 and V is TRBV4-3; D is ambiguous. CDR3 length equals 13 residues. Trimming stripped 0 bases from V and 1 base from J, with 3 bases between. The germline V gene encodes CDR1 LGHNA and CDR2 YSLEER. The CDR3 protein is CASSQDRNTEAFF. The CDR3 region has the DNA TGCGCCAGCAGCCAAGACAGGAACACTGAAGCTTTCTTT.

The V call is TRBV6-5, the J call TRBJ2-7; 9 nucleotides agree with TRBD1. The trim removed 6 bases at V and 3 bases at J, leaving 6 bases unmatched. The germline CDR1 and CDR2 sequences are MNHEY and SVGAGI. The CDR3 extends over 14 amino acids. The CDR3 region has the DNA TGTGCCAGCAGCGGACAGGGGCGCTACTACGAGCAGTACTTC. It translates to CASSGQGRYYEQYF.

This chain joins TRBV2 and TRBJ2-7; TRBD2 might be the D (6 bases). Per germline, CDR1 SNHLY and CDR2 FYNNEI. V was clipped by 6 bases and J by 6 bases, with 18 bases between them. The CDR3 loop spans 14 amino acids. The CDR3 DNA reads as TGTGCCAGCAGGGAGGGACGGAGTTACGGCGAGCAGTACTTC. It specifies CASREGRSYGEQYF.

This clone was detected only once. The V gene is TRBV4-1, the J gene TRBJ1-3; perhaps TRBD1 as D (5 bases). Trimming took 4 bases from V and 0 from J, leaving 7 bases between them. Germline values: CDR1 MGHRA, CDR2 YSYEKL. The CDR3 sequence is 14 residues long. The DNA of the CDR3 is TGCGCCAGCAGCCGGGGGGACTCTGGAAACACCATATATTTT. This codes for CASSRGDSGNTIYF.

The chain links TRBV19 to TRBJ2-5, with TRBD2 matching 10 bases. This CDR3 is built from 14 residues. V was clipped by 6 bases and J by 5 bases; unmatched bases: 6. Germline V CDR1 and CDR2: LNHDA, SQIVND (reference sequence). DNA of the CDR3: TGTGCCAGTAGGAGCGGGAGGGCCGGGGAGACCCAGTACTTC. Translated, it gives CASRSGRAGETQYF.

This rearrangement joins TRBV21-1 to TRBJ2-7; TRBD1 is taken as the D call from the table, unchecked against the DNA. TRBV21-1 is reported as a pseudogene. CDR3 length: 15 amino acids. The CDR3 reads CASSTRTGGAYEQYF. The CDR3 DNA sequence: TGTGCCAGCAGCACCCGGACAGGGGGCGCCTACGAGCAGTACTTC.

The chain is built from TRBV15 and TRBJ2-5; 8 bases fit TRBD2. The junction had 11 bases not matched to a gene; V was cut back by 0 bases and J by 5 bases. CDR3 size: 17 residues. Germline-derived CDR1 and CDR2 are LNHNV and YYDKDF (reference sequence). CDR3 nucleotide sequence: TGTGCCACCAGCAGAGATCGCGGGGGGCGCTTTTGGGAGACCCAGTACTTC. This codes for CATSRDRGGRFWETQYF.

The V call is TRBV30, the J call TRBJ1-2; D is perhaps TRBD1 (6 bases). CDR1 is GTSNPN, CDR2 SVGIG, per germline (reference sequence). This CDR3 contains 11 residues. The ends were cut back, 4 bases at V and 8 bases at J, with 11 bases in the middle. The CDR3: CAWNRVGGYTF. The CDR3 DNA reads TGTGCCTGGAACAGGGTGGGCGGCTACACCTTC.

CDR3 nucleotide sequence: TGTGCCAGCAGCCAAGATGCACTCGGGGTTACTGAAGCTTTCTTT. Translation: CASSQDALGVTEAFF. The chain employs TRBV4-2 and TRBJ1-1; D uncertain. Germline-derived CDR1 and CDR2 are LGHNA and YNFKEQ. There are 15 residues in the CDR3. V lost 0 bases and J lost 5, with 13 bases in between.

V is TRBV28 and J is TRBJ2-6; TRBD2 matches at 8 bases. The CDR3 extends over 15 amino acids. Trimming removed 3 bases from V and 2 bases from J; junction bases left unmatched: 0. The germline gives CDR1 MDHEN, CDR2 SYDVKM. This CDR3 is CASSFGRAGANVLTF. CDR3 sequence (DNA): TGTGCCAGCAGTTTCGGGAGGGCTGGGGCCAACGTCCTGACTTTC. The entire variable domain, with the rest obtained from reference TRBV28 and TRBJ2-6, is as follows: DVKVTQSSRYLVKRTGEKVFLECVQDMDHENMFWYRQDPGLGLRLIYFSYDVKMKEKGDIPEGYSVSREKKERFSLILESASTNQTSMYLCASSFGRAGANVLTFGAGSRLTVL.

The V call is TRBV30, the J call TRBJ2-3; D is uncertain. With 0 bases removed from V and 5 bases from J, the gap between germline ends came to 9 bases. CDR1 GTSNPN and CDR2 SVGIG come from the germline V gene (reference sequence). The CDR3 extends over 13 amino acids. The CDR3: CAWSVLVLDTQYF. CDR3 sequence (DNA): TGTGCCTGGAGTGTACTCGTTCTAGATACGCAGTATTTT.